This entry lists 27 T cell receptor beta chains sequenced from one sample in a study of T cells in Graves' hyperthyroidism and ophthalmopathy. The investigators amplified TCR beta CDR3 regions from RNA transcripts. In the first-round RT-PCR of the TCR CDR3, the HTBI primer set was used. Each CDR3 protein gets one entry after TCRdb re-called the multiplex PCR reads with MiXCR. The sample shows about 500,000 distinct CDR3 sequences, about 46% of them seen only once. The material sequenced was peripheral blood or thyroid tissue (not recorded which). All receptors come from an adult woman with Graves' disease, either hyperthyroidism or ophthalmopathy (not recorded which).

This clonotype was seen more than once but under ten times. The chain carries TRBV6-1 and TRBJ1-5; perhaps TRBD1 as D (5 bases). Deletions cut 1 base from V and 7 bases from J, with 11 bases between. The CDR3 extends over 14 amino acids. CDR1 MNHNS and CDR2 SASEGT come from the germline V gene. CDR3 sequence (DNA): TGTGCCAGCAGTGAAGTGGGGGTTTCGCAGCCCCAGCATTTT. Amino acid sequence: CASSEVGVSQPQHF.

This clonotype is judged large (0.1 to 1%). The chain joins TRBV7-9 to TRBJ2-7, with 9 nucleotides matching TRBD2. CDR1 is SEHNR, CDR2 FQNEAQ, per germline (reference sequence). V gave up 5 bases and J gave up 4 bases; unmatched junction bases: 6. CDR3 length equals 14 residues. CDR3 nucleotide sequence: TGTGCCAGCAGCCCCCCTAGCGGGGATTACGAGCAGTACTTC. This encodes CASSPPSGDYEQYF.

The rearrangement joins TRBV14 to TRBJ2-2; D perhaps matches TRBD2 (6 bases). The V and J ends lost 3 bases and 7 bases respectively, with 15 bases between them. Germline values: CDR1 SGHDN, CDR2 FVKESK. CDR3 size: 15 residues. CDR3 coding DNA: TGTGCCAGCAGCCACAGACTAGGAGGCGGCGGGGAGCTGTTTTTT. Translation: CASSHRLGGGGELFF.

The chain recombines TRBV7-2 with TRBJ2-7; 8 nucleotides line up with TRBD2. The germline V gene encodes CDR1 SGHTA and CDR2 FQGNSA. The CDR3 sequence is 12 residues long. The junction had 4 bases not matched to a gene; V was cut back by 6 bases and J by 6 bases. CDR3 region: CASRTAGGEQYF. The DNA of the CDR3 is TGTGCCAGCAGGACCGCGGGAGGCGAGCAGTACTTC.

The chain employs TRBV20-1 and TRBJ2-7, with 7 positions matching TRBD2. Trimming took 5 bases from V and 7 from J; bases not matched to a gene: 11. This CDR3 has 13 residues. Per germline, CDR1 DFQATT and CDR2 SNEGSKA (reference sequence). CDR3 coding DNA: TGCAGTGCTGGCGGGACTATGGGAGTAGAGCAGTACTTC. It specifies CSAGGTMGVEQYF.

This clonotype was seen more than once but under ten times. The chain combines TRBV25-1 with TRBJ1-6, with 7 bases fitting TRBD1. Trimming at V came to 2 bases and at J to 8 bases, leaving 6 bases not matched to a gene. This CDR3 spans 15 amino acids. The germline V gene has CDR1 MGHDK and CDR2 SYGVNS. The CDR3 nucleotides read TGTGCCAGCAGTGAAGAGACAGGGATGTATTCACCCCTCCACTTT. Translating it yields CASSEETGMYSPLHF.

The chain recombines TRBV29-1 with TRBJ2-4; D could derive from TRBD1 or TRBD2 (5 bases each). From germline, CDR1 is SQVTM and CDR2 ANQGSEA. This CDR3 is 13 amino acids long. V lost 3 bases and J lost 1, with 7 bases in between. The CDR3 sequence is CSVDGAAKNIQYF. CDR3 nucleotides: TGCAGCGTTGACGGGGCGGCCAAAAACATTCAGTACTTC.

The rearrangement joins TRBV12-3 or TRBV12-4 to TRBJ1-5; D gene unclear. V dropped 3 bases and J dropped 1 base, with 10 bases sitting between them. The CDR3 sequence is 15 residues long. CDR3 in DNA: TGTGCCAGCAGTTTCGGCTCTGGGAGCAATCAGCCCCAGCATTTT. It yields the protein CASSFGSGSNQPQHF.

The table lists this clonotype with many counts. The V and J genes are TRBV14 and TRBJ2-5; 8 bases map to TRBD2. J gave up 1 base and V 5 bases, and 6 bases lay outside the gene matches. The CDR3 sequence is 15 residues long. CDR1 is SGHDN and CDR2 is FVKESK in the germline V gene. CDR3 sequence reads: CASSYGLALQETQYF. The CDR3 nucleotides are TGTGCCAGCAGCTATGGACTAGCCCTCCAAGAGACCCAGTACTTC.

The gene calls are TRBV11-1 and TRBJ2-7; TRBD1 matches 8 bases. Germline loops: CDR1 SGHAT, CDR2 FQDESV (reference sequence). The trim removed 5 bases at V and 0 bases at J, leaving 3 bases unmatched. The CDR3 sequence is 14 residues long. Here the CDR3 reads CASSRTGSSYEQYF. The CDR3 DNA sequence: TGTGCCAGCAGCCGGACAGGGAGCTCCTACGAGCAGTACTTC.

The rearrangement links TRBV7-6 to TRBJ1-3; no definite D call. Germline CDR1 and CDR2: SGHVS and FNYEAQ. V shed 5 bases and J shed 4 bases, with 9 bases lying between them. The CDR3 consists of 13 residues. CDR3 DNA sequence: TGTGCCAGCAGCAGCGGGCCAGGAAACACCATATATTTT. This translates into CASSSGPGNTIYF. Full variable domain (missing parts from reference TRBV7-6 and TRBJ1-3): GAGVSQSPRYKVTKRGQDVALRCDPISGHVSLYWYRQALGQGPEFLTYFNYEAQQDKSGLPNDRFSAERPEGSISTLTIQRTEQRDSAMYRCASSSGPGNTIYFGEGSWLTVV.

The chain links TRBV11-1 to TRBJ2-7, with D possibly matching TRBD2 (6 bases). Between the trimmed V and J ends, which lost 5 bases and 5 bases, there was a span of 16 bases. Germline CDR1 is SGHAT and CDR2 is FQDESV (reference sequence). The CDR3 is 14 residues long. Here the CDR3 reads CASSPPSGDNEQYF. CDR3 bases: TGTGCCAGCAGCCCCCCTTCGGGAGACAACGAGCAGTACTTC.

V usage is TRBV7-2 and J usage is TRBJ2-7; 10 nucleotides agree with TRBD2. CDR3 size: 14 residues. Germline values: CDR1 SGHTA, CDR2 FQGNSA. The junction had 8 bases not matched to a gene; V was cut back by 5 bases and J by 7 bases. CDR3 coding DNA: TGTGCCAGCAGCCAGGGACTAGCGTACGGTGAGCAGTACTTC. It translates to CASSQGLAYGEQYF. The full variable domain, rest sourced from reference TRBV7-2 and TRBJ2-7, is GAGVSQSPSNKVTEKGKDVELRCDPISGHTALYWYRQSLGQGLEFLIYFQGNSAPDKSGLPSDRFSAERTGGSVSTLTIQRTQQEDSAVYLCASSQGLAYGEQYFGPGTRLTVT.

V and J are TRBV7-9 and TRBJ2-7; D unclear. Germline CDR1 is SEHNR and CDR2 is FQNEAQ (reference sequence). The CDR3 length is 13 residues. V was trimmed by 1 base and J by 5 bases, leaving 9 bases between them. The CDR3 reads CASSLDAGDEQYF. The CDR3 region has the DNA TGTGCCAGCAGCTTAGACGCTGGAGACGAGCAGTACTTC.

Only a few counts were recorded for this clonotype. The chain is built from TRBV7-9 and TRBJ2-7; maybe TRBD1 (5 bases). Germline V gene lookup returns CDR1 SEHNR and CDR2 FQNEAQ (reference sequence). There are 14 residues in the CDR3. V dropped 3 bases and J dropped 1 base, with 10 bases sitting between them. The CDR3 nucleotides are TGTGCCAGCAGCTTGAGACAGCCTTCCTACGAGCAGTACTTC. It translates to CASSLRQPSYEQYF.

This clonotype was counted many times. The chain links TRBV13 to TRBJ2-5; TRBD1 might be the D (5 bases). The V gene lost 6 bases and the J gene lost 2 bases, with 19 bases spanning the gap. In germline, CDR1 is PRHDT, CDR2 FYEKMQ (reference sequence). CDR3 length: 16 residues. Written as DNA, the CDR3 is TGTGCCAGCAGTTTACGACAGTGGGGTCGTCAAGAGACCCAGTACTTC. Translation gives CASSLRQWGRQETQYF.

This clonotype occurred many times. Here the CDR3 omits its conserved ending phenylalanine or tryptophan, so a read error is the likely source. The DNA is left out, because the CDR3 cannot be placed on it with certainty; the CDR3 is given as TCRdb lists it. The chain uses TRBV7-2 and TRBJ2-6. The CDR3 has 8 residues if both end residues are counted. Germline loops: CDR1 SGHTA, CDR2 FQGNSA. The CDR3 loop reads CASSPRTS.

There are a few counts of this clonotype. V gene TRBV2 combines with J gene TRBJ2-7, with TRBD1 matching over 7 bases. Looked up from germline, CDR1 is SNHLY and CDR2 is FYNNEI. The CDR3 is made up of 12 amino acids. V shed 9 bases and J 1 base; nucleotides not matched to a gene: 3. CDR3 sequence: CASSGQSYEQYF. The CDR3 bases are TGTGCCAGTTCGGGACAGTCCTACGAGCAGTACTTC.

The chain uses TRBV6-5 and TRBJ1-2; no definite D call. V was cut by 4 bases and J by 5 bases, with 14 bases left in between. This CDR3 has 14 residues. CDR1 is MNHEY, CDR2 SVGAGI, per germline. The CDR3 DNA is TGTGCCAGCAGTTCCCGCGAGGCGATATATGGCTACACCTTC. Translation gives CASSSREAIYGYTF.

This clonotype was observed a handful of times. A much larger clone differs by one base, so this may be a read error. This chain joins TRBV5-1 and TRBJ1-4; 9 nucleotides match TRBD1. The CDR3 covers 15 residues. Germline assignment: CDR1 SGHRS and CDR2 YFSETQ. CDR3 nucleotides: TGCGCCGGCAGCGGGGGGACAGGGCCCAGCGAAAAACTGTTTTTT. It is translated as CAGSGGTGPSEKLFF.

V gene TRBV7-8 combines with J gene TRBJ2-7, with 8 positions matching TRBD2. Germline CDR1 is SGHVS and CDR2 is FQNEAQ. The CDR3 runs 16 residues. V was pared by 3 bases and J by 3 bases, with 10 bases of the junction left unmatched. The CDR3 region is CASSFSLGGRNYEQYF. CDR3 bases: TGTGCCAGCAGCTTCTCCCTCGGCGGGAGGAACTACGAGCAGTACTTC.

There are many counts of this clonotype. The genes are TRBV20-1 and TRBJ1-4; 10 nucleotides match TRBD1. The junction had 6 bases not matched to a gene; V was cut back by 6 bases and J by 8 bases. CDR1 and CDR2 from the germline V gene are DFQATT and SNEGSKA (reference sequence). The CDR3 runs to 13 residues. The CDR3 DNA follows: TGCAGTGCGCAGGGACAGGGGATGGAAAAACTGTTTTTT. As protein: CSAQGQGMEKLFF.

The chain couples TRBV6-1 to TRBJ2-5, with 7 bases that match TRBD2. The V gene's germline CDR1 is MNHNS and CDR2 SASEGT. The V segment lost 3 bases and the J segment 3 bases; nucleotides outside the gene matches: 7. The CDR3 runs 15 residues. CDR3 residues: CASSEVGGPEETQYF. The CDR3 nucleotides read TGTGCCAGCAGTGAGGTGGGAGGGCCCGAAGAGACCCAGTACTTC.

The chain has TRBV25-1 and TRBJ2-5, with 13 bases lining up with TRBD2. The germline gives CDR1 MGHDK, CDR2 SYGVNS. The CDR3 spans 16 residues. With V trimmed by 9 bases and J by 6 bases, 13 bases remained unmatched. In DNA form, the CDR3 reads TGTGCCAGTGGGAGCTCCGGGACTAGCGGGATCAAGACCCAGTACTTC. Protein product: CASGSSGTSGIKTQYF.

The V and J genes are TRBV20-1 and TRBJ1-3; weak D call: TRBD1 (5 bases). V was pared by 5 bases and J by 4 bases, with 12 bases between. The germline V gene encodes CDR1 DFQATT and CDR2 SNEGSKA (reference sequence). The CDR3 covers 13 residues. The CDR3: CSAYTRDGNTIYF. The DNA for the CDR3 is TGCAGTGCTTATACCCGGGACGGAAACACCATATATTTT.

Concerning this clonotype: A read error may account for a junction end that differs from germline. The J gene is TRBJ2-7, the V gene TRBV7-7; 7 bases are a match to TRBD1. Germline V gene lookup returns CDR1 SSHAT and CDR2 FNYEAQ (reference sequence). The CDR3 extends over 13 amino acids. CDR3 amino acids: CASSTDRVHEQYF. CDR3 in DNA: TGTGCTAGCAGCACCGACAGGGTCCACGAGCAGTACTTC.

J is TRBJ1-5 and V is TRBV19, with unresolved D. The CDR3 sequence is 15 residues long. Germline V gene data show CDR1 as LNHDA and CDR2 as SQIVND (reference sequence). Trimming pared 3 bases from V and 1 base from J, leaving 10 bases between. The CDR3 sequence is CASSIARLSNQPQHF. The CDR3 DNA follows: TGTGCCAGTAGTATCGCAAGGTTGAGCAATCAGCCCCAGCATTTT.